The T cell receptor beta chain under discussion was sequenced for a study of quantifying T cell responses using KT2 cells (dated 2017 in TCRdb). A note on the overall study: RNA was DNase-treated and reverse transcribed with TCR alpha and beta constant-region primers, mostly using SuperScript III. The efficiency of the T4 ligation step under optimum conditions was estimated to be above 8.5%. To prevent over-amplification, PCR2 was performed as a SYBR Green qPCR and halted at a predetermined fluorescence threshold. Broader findings and caveats from the paper: Even at the lowest spike-in tested, roughly one KT2 cell per 100,000 PBMC, KT2 sequences were still detected. The numbers of KT2 alpha and beta sequences increased linearly with the number of input KT2 cells across several orders of magnitude. Saturation was seen in the detection of KT2 sequences when very high numbers of KT2 cells were spiked in. No side-by-side comparison of the pipeline with other TCR sequencing techniques was included in the study.

This clonotype was recorded a few times. Its antigen is still unknown. The sample holds no much larger clone one base away, and base qualities are not on file. Libraries were made using UMI-ligation and nested PCR. T4 RNA ligase 1 was used to ligate a single-stranded oligonucleotide containing the Illumina SP2 sequence and a UMI to the 3' end of the cDNA. PCR1 consisted of 4 cycles (98 degrees C 15 s, 69 degrees C 30 s, 72 degrees C 40 s), and for the beta primer an equimolar mix of RC1.1 and RC1.2 was used to cover TRBC1 and TRBC2. From PCR2 onward, TCR alpha and beta chains were processed separately, with sample indices and Illumina adaptors added. The UMI comprised 12 random nucleotides, as two hexamers separated by a spacer, placed after an 8-base spacer. Libraries were sequenced on an Illumina MiSeq using v2 2x251 paired-end chemistry, with roughly 11 samples typically included per run. To boost diversity, each sequencing library was supplemented with PhiX DNA at roughly 4.5-8%. On the study's bioinformatics: The raw reads were converted into FASTQ with bcl2fastq and then demultiplexed by dual indices with Demultiplexor. V and J genes were assigned by Decombinator through tag matching, with a single base-pair mismatch permitted. Collapsinator used UMIs to correct both sequencing errors and frequency errors arising from PCR heterogeneity. CDR3Translator turned Decombinator identifiers into nucleotide sequence, translated that sequence into amino acids, and pulled out the CDR3 based on C- and N-terminal motifs. Each distinct KT2 TCR was counted as a cluster of KT2 sequences sharing one unique molecular identifier. In-frame beta chains were kept once TCRdb had trimmed the public reads at Q25 with fastp and called clones with MiXCR. Identical CDR3 proteins give one entry, which carries the most common genes and DNA. The V and J calls and clone size are TCRdb's, not the authors'. For this sample there are tens of thousands of distinct CDR3 sequences; 9% to 15% appear just once. Jointly, the top ten make up about 9.7% of the sample.

The CDR3 goes from the cysteine to the phenylalanine over 13 residues. CDR3 DNA only is kept here, 39 bases in frame from base 1. Sequences SQVTM (CDR1) and ANQGSEA (CDR2) are obtained from the germline V gene. The germline ends are 14 bases apart after V is trimmed by 7 bases and J by 5 bases. Known numbers of KT2, a T cell clone whose TCR had been sequenced previously, were spiked into unfractionated PBMC to test the sensitivity and accuracy of the pipeline. A range of KT2-to-PBMC ratios was generated by mixing KT2 cells with a fixed number of PBMC. The chain links TRBV29-1 with TRBJ2-2; the D region possibly corresponds to TRBD1 (7 bases align). The sequenced material came from PBMCs spiked with cells of the T cell clone KT2. The sequence came from a human donor. The DNA sequence follows: TGCAGCGCCCAGCAGGGGGGAACCGGGGAGCTGTTTTTT. This is translated as CSAQQGGTGELFF.